A single sample gave rise to the 20 T cell receptor beta chains below, sequenced in a study of T-cell reconstitution after alpha-beta-depleted transplantation in children. During its preparation, the TCRbeta library received unique molecular identifiers. One entry per CDR3 protein, called by TCRdb with MiXCR from the PCR reads. The data hold a few hundred thousand distinct CDR3 sequences, with about an eighth observed a single time. The sample consisted of PBMCs from the stem cell graft donor, taken from the stem cell graft. All receptors derive from a human donor who donated a stem cell graft to a child with combined immunodeficiency.

V and J are TRBV21-1 and TRBJ2-1; TRBD1, the table's D call, lacks a check against the DNA. TRBV21-1 is classified as a pseudogene. CDR3 length: 17 amino acids. The CDR3 loop is CASSKDRQGAAYNEQFF. CDR3 sequence (DNA): TGTGCCAGCAGCAAAGACCGACAGGGGGCTGCCTACAATGAGCAGTTCTTC.

This chain uses TRBV30 with TRBJ2-1, with no clear D. Trimming stripped 5 bases from V and 9 bases from J, with 14 bases between. The CDR3 consists of 12 residues. The V gene's germline CDR1 is GTSNPN and CDR2 SVGIG (reference sequence). CDR3 DNA sequence: TGTGCCTGGGCCCCAGCCAACGGTGAGCAGTTCTTC. It codes for CAWAPANGEQFF.

The table lists this clonotype with a few counts. The chain uses TRBV12-3 or TRBV12-4 and TRBJ2-5; 14 nucleotides align to TRBD2. J gave up 4 bases and V 7 bases, and 8 bases lay outside the gene matches. The CDR3 extends over 16 amino acids. CDR3 loop: CASTLTGLAGVETQYF. Here the CDR3 DNA reads TGTGCCAGCACCCTGACGGGACTAGCGGGAGTAGAGACCCAGTACTTC.

This clonotype was seen only a few times. V and J are TRBV20-1 and TRBJ2-5; 7 bases fit TRBD1. This CDR3 is 15 amino acids long. J gave up 1 base and V 5 bases, and 10 bases lay outside the gene matches. The germline CDR1 and CDR2 sequences are DFQATT and SNEGSKA (reference sequence). The CDR3 sequence: CSAQGAPGGQETQYF. CDR3 nucleotides: TGCAGTGCTCAAGGGGCTCCAGGGGGCCAAGAGACCCAGTACTTC.

The DNA for the CDR3 is TGTGCCAGCACCTCCCTAACTAGCGGACACAATGAGCAGTTCTTC. It is translated as CASTSLTSGHNEQFF. The chain combines TRBV6-1 with TRBJ2-1, with 8 nucleotides matching TRBD2. The V gene's germline CDR1 is MNHNS and CDR2 SASEGT. The CDR3 runs 15 residues. The junction had 10 bases not matched to a gene; V was cut back by 7 bases and J by 5 bases.

This clonotype was seen only once. This sequence may be a read error, since a much larger clone differs from it by one base. The gene calls are TRBV12-3 or TRBV12-4 and TRBJ2-1; D not resolved. This CDR3 has 13 residues. The CDR3 DNA reads as TGTGCCATCAGTTTCCTCCTCGGTAGTGAGCAGTTCTTC. It codes for CAISFLLGSEQFF.

This clonotype was counted many times. The CDR3: CASTGGPEAFF. CDR3 DNA sequence: TGTGCCAGCACCGGGGGCCCCGAAGCTTTCTTT. The V call is TRBV12-3 or TRBV12-4, the J call TRBJ1-1; weak D call: TRBD1 (6 bases). V was trimmed by 7 bases and J by 8 bases, leaving 11 bases between them. This CDR3 spans 11 amino acids.

The V gene is TRBV7-9, the J gene TRBJ2-1; 11 positions agree with TRBD2. This CDR3 has 16 amino acids. The germline V gene encodes CDR1 SEHNR and CDR2 FQNEAQ (reference sequence). The V segment lost 3 bases and the J segment 8 bases; nucleotides outside the gene matches: 9. The CDR3 region has the DNA TGTGCCAGCAGCTTTCCCCGACTAGCGGGGCGCGATGAGCAGTTCTTC. It specifies CASSFPRLAGRDEQFF. Variable domain in full (rest from reference TRBV7-9 and TRBJ2-1): DTGVSQNPRHKITKRGQNVTFRCDPISEHNRLYWYRQTLGQGPEFLTYFQNEAQLEKSRLLSDRFSAERPKGSFSTLEIQRTEQGDSAMYLCASSFPRLAGRDEQFFGPGTRLTVL.

Only a few counts were recorded for this clonotype. This sequence joins TRBV7-8 and TRBJ1-1; unclear D gene. The CDR3 contains 12 residues. The V end lost 8 bases, the J end lost 4 bases, and 11 bases lay between the germline ends. From germline, CDR1 is SGHVS and CDR2 FQNEAQ. The CDR3: CASGRAVTEAFF. The CDR3 DNA follows: TGTGCCAGCGGCCGAGCGGTCACTGAAGCTTTCTTT.

The sample holds many counts of this clonotype. The chain links TRBV7-2 to TRBJ2-3; TRBD2 matches 9 bases. The CDR3 spans 15 residues. Germline V CDR1 and CDR2: SGHTA, FQGNSA. V lost 1 base, J lost 2 bases, and 1 base stayed unmatched. This CDR3 reads CASSLVAGVTDTQYF. CDR3 DNA: TGTGCCAGCAGCTTAGTAGCGGGGGTCACAGATACGCAGTATTTT.

This clonotype was recorded a few times. The rearrangement joins TRBV4-3 to TRBJ1-2; TRBD1 might be the D (6 bases). Germline lookup yields CDR1 LGHNA and CDR2 YSLEER. V lost 1 base, J lost 8 bases, and 17 bases lay in between. This CDR3 has 15 amino acids. The CDR3 region has the DNA TGCGCCAGCAGCCAAGCAGCGCAGGGGAGATTGGGCTACACCTTC. It yields the protein CASSQAAQGRLGYTF.

This clonotype was found many times. The J gene is TRBJ2-1, the V gene TRBV12-3 or TRBV12-4, with TRBD2 matching 10 bases. The CDR3 runs to 19 residues. Trimming removed 6 bases from V and 7 bases from J; junction bases left unmatched: 21. For the CDR3, the DNA is TGTGCCAGCAGGAGTTTCACCCCTTTAAGCGGGAGGGCCTTAAATGAGCAGTTCTTC. Protein: CASRSFTPLSGRALNEQFF.

This clonotype has only a few counts. V gene TRBV2 combines with J gene TRBJ2-7, with D perhaps TRBD2 (6 bases). The CDR3 covers 13 residues. Trimming removed 3 bases at V and 4 bases at J, with 10 bases between. From germline, CDR1 is SNHLY and CDR2 FYNNEI. The CDR3 DNA is TGTGCCAGCAGTGATTATGGGGGGTACGAGCAGTACTTC. Translation: CASSDYGGYEQYF.

This chain joins TRBV6-5 and TRBJ2-5; D unresolved. V was cut by 3 bases and J by 1 base, with 15 bases left in between. Per the germline V gene, CDR1 is MNHEY and CDR2 is SVGAGI. The CDR3 contains 16 residues. CDR3 nucleotides: TGTGCCAGCAGTTATCCGCTGAAGGGAAGCCAAGAGACCCAGTACTTC. Its protein is CASSYPLKGSQETQYF.

The sample holds many counts of this clonotype. This CDR3 is CASSSGTEGLYEQYF. CDR3 DNA sequence: TGTGCCAGCAGTTCCGGGACAGAGGGGCTCTACGAGCAGTACTTC. This chain uses TRBV12-3 or TRBV12-4 with TRBJ2-7; TRBD1 aligns across 7 bases. V gave up 4 bases and J gave up 3 bases; unmatched junction bases: 9. The CDR3 is made up of 15 amino acids.

The rearrangement links TRBV20-1 to TRBJ2-1; 15 bases match TRBD2. The CDR3 has 16 amino acids. V dropped 3 bases and J dropped 8; count of bases not matched to a gene: 8. Per germline, CDR1 DFQATT and CDR2 SNEGSKA (reference sequence). The CDR3 coding sequence is TGCAGTGCTAGCGGGACTAGCGGGAGGAGTACGGATGAGCAGTTCTTC. Protein sequence: CSASGTSGRSTDEQFF.

In nucleotides, the CDR3 is TGTGCCAGCTCACCACGAGACAGGTTCACAGATACGCAGTATTTT. The encoded protein is CASSPRDRFTDTQYF. V usage is TRBV18 and J usage is TRBJ2-3, with D tentatively TRBD1 (6 bases). Trimming removed 1 base from V and 2 bases from J, with 10 bases in between. Germline loops: CDR1 KGHSH, CDR2 LQKENI. The CDR3 length is 15 residues.

This clonotype was recorded many times. CDR3 sequence (DNA): TGCAGTGCCAGACGGGTGCGGGGGGACCCCCAAGAGACCCAGTACTTC. It codes for CSARRVRGDPQETQYF. The V gene is TRBV20-1, the J gene TRBJ2-5, with 8 bases that match TRBD2. This CDR3 region has 16 residues. V dropped 6 bases and J dropped 1; count of bases not matched to a gene: 13. Germline loops: CDR1 DFQATT, CDR2 SNEGSKA (reference sequence).

This clonotype appeared a single time. The gene calls are TRBV15 and TRBJ2-3; 7 nucleotides align to TRBD2. CDR3 length equals 16 residues. Germline CDR1 and CDR2: LNHNV and YYDKDF (reference sequence). The trim removed 1 base at V and 0 bases at J, leaving 4 bases unmatched. The CDR3 loop reads CATSRGGSGSTDTQYF. For the CDR3, the DNA is TGTGCCACCAGCAGAGGAGGTAGCGGGAGCACAGATACGCAGTATTTT.

The chain employs TRBV29-1 and TRBJ2-2; the D gene is possibly TRBD1 (6 bases). Looked up from germline, CDR1 is SQVTM and CDR2 is ANQGSEA. CDR3 length: 15 residues. V was pared by 1 base and J by 6 bases, with 15 bases between. CDR3 DNA sequence: TGCAGCGTTGAAGGGCAGGGGAAGGCCCCCGGGGAGCTGTTTTTT. It encodes CSVEGQGKAPGELFF.